One and the same sample provided the 27 T cell receptor beta chains below, sequenced in a study of T cell responses to AZD1222 COVID-19 vaccine. TCRdb's copy holds only in-frame clones and misses some; the assay was immunoSEQ multiplex PCR. Among around 120,000 clones, more than 85% were seen once, and the ten largest hold around a tenth. The sample consisted of peripheral blood, taken on day 0 of AZD1222 vaccination. The origin of the receptors is an adult in good health.

In its sample, this clone was seen a few times. The V and J genes are TRBV19 and TRBJ1-2; D is possibly TRBD1 (6 bases). CDR1 and CDR2 (germline): LNHDA, SQIVND (reference sequence). V was trimmed by 4 bases and J by 2 bases, leaving 14 bases between them. This CDR3 is 15 amino acids long. The DNA for the CDR3 is TGTGCCAGTAGTACCCCCGGAGGGGGGAACTATGGCTACACCTTC. Translation gives CASSTPGGGNYGYTF.

The J gene is TRBJ1-1, the V gene TRBV7-9; 8 bases fit TRBD1. This CDR3 is built from 15 residues. Germline trimming cut 3 bases from V and 1 base from J; bases unmatched to any gene: 4. CDR1 and CDR2 from the germline V gene are SEHNR and FQNEAQ (reference sequence). This CDR3 is CASSFGQGGNTEAFF. CDR3 nucleotide sequence: TGTGCCAGCAGCTTCGGACAGGGTGGGAACACTGAAGCTTTCTTT. Looking up the rest from reference TRBV7-9 and TRBJ1-1 gives the full variable domain: DTGVSQNPRHKITKRGQNVTFRCDPISEHNRLYWYRQTLGQGPEFLTYFQNEAQLEKSRLLSDRFSAERPKGSFSTLEIQRTEQGDSAMYLCASSFGQGGNTEAFFGQGTRLTVV.

The chain recombines TRBV11-3 with TRBJ2-1; 10 bases align to TRBD2. Trimming cost V 2 bases and J 5 bases; bases outside gene matches: 9. The CDR3 totals 17 residues. Germline assignment: CDR1 SGHNT and CDR2 YENEEA. The CDR3 is CASSLTLAGAPDNEQFF. CDR3 bases: TGTGCCAGCAGCTTAACGCTAGCGGGAGCACCCGACAATGAGCAGTTCTTC.

The chain employs TRBV2 and TRBJ2-5; D is undetermined. The CDR3 is 9 residues long. V was pared by 7 bases and J by 5 bases, with 2 bases between. CDR1 SNHLY and CDR2 FYNNEI come from the germline V gene. The CDR3 protein is CASTETQYF. The CDR3 coding sequence is TGTGCCAGCACTGAGACCCAGTACTTC.

J is TRBJ2-7 and V is TRBV4-1, with 7 bases that match TRBD2. Trimming took 4 bases from V and 0 from J; bases not matched to a gene: 9. This CDR3 contains 16 residues. The germline gives CDR1 MGHRA, CDR2 YSYEKL. DNA for the CDR3: TGCGCCAGCAGCCTCATAGGGCGGGGGACCTCCTACGAGCAGTACTTC. This sequence encodes CASSLIGRGTSYEQYF.

This clone was counted once. J is TRBJ2-7 and V is TRBV27; D might be TRBD2 (6 bases). Germline assignment: CDR1 MNHEY and CDR2 SMNVEV (reference sequence). The germline V and J ends were trimmed by 4 bases and 3 bases, with 7 bases remaining between them. The CDR3 runs 12 residues. CDR3: CASSSGLYEQYF. Written as DNA, the CDR3 is TGTGCCAGCAGTTCGGGACTCTACGAGCAGTACTTC.

The chain carries TRBV11-3 and TRBJ2-7; maybe TRBD1 (6 bases). The CDR3 runs to 17 residues. V was trimmed by 1 base and J by 3 bases, leaving 19 bases between them. Germline lookup yields CDR1 SGHNT and CDR2 YENEEA. The DNA of the CDR3 is TGTGCCAGCAGCTTAGGTCCAGGGGTCGTGCTTATCTACGAGCAGTACTTC. Translation gives CASSLGPGVVLIYEQYF.

The rearrangement joins TRBV19 to TRBJ2-1; D may be TRBD1 or TRBD2 (5 bases each). Trimming stripped 4 bases from V and 2 bases from J, with 15 bases between. The CDR3 is made up of 16 amino acids. The germline CDR1 and CDR2 sequences are LNHDA and SQIVND (reference sequence). The CDR3 sequence is CASSTGTTRAYNEQFF. The CDR3 DNA is TGTGCCAGTAGTACCGGGACGACGAGGGCCTACAATGAGCAGTTCTTC.

The count of this clone is one. V and J are TRBV9 and TRBJ1-1; D not resolved. The CDR3 consists of 15 residues. Trimming removed 2 bases from V and 2 bases from J, with 13 bases in between. CDR1 is SGDLS and CDR2 is YYNGEE in the germline V gene. CDR3 sequence: CASSVTARFNTEAFF. The CDR3 coding sequence is TGTGCCAGCAGCGTCACCGCAAGATTTAACACTGAAGCTTTCTTT.

The chain links TRBV19 to TRBJ1-4; no clear D. The CDR3 has 13 residues. The V gene lost 7 bases and the J gene lost 5 bases, with 11 bases spanning the gap. The germline gives CDR1 LNHDA, CDR2 SQIVND (reference sequence). The DNA of the CDR3 is TGTGCCAGTATCGGACGGATGAATGAAAAACTGTTTTTT. Its protein product is CASIGRMNEKLFF.

The V gene is TRBV18, the J gene TRBJ2-7, with D perhaps being TRBD1 or TRBD2 (5 bases each). V lost 2 bases to trimming and J lost 6 bases, with 8 bases between them. The V gene's germline CDR1 is KGHSH and CDR2 LQKENI. The CDR3 is made up of 12 amino acids. CDR3 sequence: CASSPEGTEQYF. The CDR3 DNA is TGTGCCAGCTCACCAGAGGGGACCGAGCAGTACTTC.

The J gene is TRBJ2-7, the V gene TRBV6-5; 7 nucleotides align to TRBD1. After removal of 6 bases from V and 5 bases from J, the junction contained 10 bases not matched to a gene. This CDR3 is 14 amino acids long. Per the germline V gene, CDR1 is MNHEY and CDR2 is SVGAGI. CDR3 DNA sequence: TGTGCCAGCAGCACCACCAGGGGGAGCCACGAGCAGTACTTC. Translating gives CASSTTRGSHEQYF.

The V call is TRBV10-3, the J call TRBJ2-2, with TRBD1 matching over 9 bases. V shed 6 bases and J 5 bases; nucleotides not matched to a gene: 7. CDR3 size: 15 residues. The germline CDR1 and CDR2 sequences are ENHRY and SYGVKD. The CDR3 is CAIRSGTGQTGELFF. The CDR3 coding sequence is TGTGCCATCAGGTCCGGGACAGGGCAAACCGGGGAGCTGTTTTTT.

This chain's CDR3 is CAWTGQGTSVNQETQYF. The CDR3 DNA reads as TGTGCCTGGACAGGACAGGGGACTAGCGTAAATCAAGAGACCCAGTACTTC. The chain carries TRBV30 and TRBJ2-5; a weak D match, TRBD2 (10 bases). Germline V gene lookup returns CDR1 GTSNPN and CDR2 SVGIG (reference sequence). V dropped 4 bases and J dropped 2 bases, with 23 bases sitting between them. There are 17 residues in the CDR3.

This sequence joins TRBV7-2 and TRBJ1-5; the D is unclear. V shed 1 base and J shed 4 bases, with 14 bases lying between them. The germline CDR1 and CDR2 sequences are SGHTA and FQGNSA. This CDR3 has 16 residues. DNA of the CDR3: TGTGCCAGCAGCTTAGTTAGAACCGTGGGGAATCAGCCCCAGCATTTT. Its protein is CASSLVRTVGNQPQHF.

The CDR3 DNA is TGTGCCAGCTCACCATTCACGGTTTCCACAGATACGCAGTATTTT. Protein sequence: CASSPFTVSTDTQYF. This rearrangement joins TRBV18 to TRBJ2-3, with no clear D. This CDR3 is 15 amino acids long. V shed 2 bases and J shed 2 bases, with 11 bases lying between them. CDR1 is KGHSH, CDR2 LQKENI, per germline.

J is TRBJ2-3 and V is TRBV5-8; the D call may be TRBD1 or TRBD2 (6 bases each). CDR1 is SGHTS and CDR2 is YDEGEE in the germline V gene. V lost 4 bases and J lost 2, with 14 bases in between. CDR3 size: 15 residues. The CDR3 DNA reads TGTGCCAGCAGCCCCCTTGGGGGGCCCACAGATACGCAGTATTTT. This gives the protein CASSPLGGPTDTQYF.

This sequence joins TRBV12-5 and TRBJ1-2; D gene unclear. CDR3 length equals 13 residues. V lost 7 bases and J lost 6, with 15 bases in between. Per the germline V gene, CDR1 is LGHNT and CDR2 is FRNRAP. The CDR3 loop reads CASDSGMRDGYTF. The CDR3 nucleotides read TGTGCTAGTGATTCAGGCATGAGGGATGGCTACACCTTC.

The chain couples TRBV10-3 to TRBJ1-6, with 7 bases that match TRBD1. The CDR3 loop spans 16 amino acids. Germline assignment: CDR1 ENHRY and CDR2 SYGVKD. V lost 0 bases, J lost 5 bases, and 4 bases stayed unmatched. For the CDR3, the DNA is TGTGCCATCAGTGAGTCGAAGGGGACAGATAATTCACCCCTCCACTTT. Its translation: CAISESKGTDNSPLHF.

This chain connects TRBV6-2 or TRBV6-3 to TRBJ1-1; D uncertain. There are 13 residues in the CDR3. With 1 base removed from V and 1 base from J, the gap between germline ends came to 4 bases. Germline CDR1 is MNHEY and CDR2 is SVGEGT. The CDR3 DNA is TGTGCCAGCAGTTACTGGACGAACACTGAAGCTTTCTTT. It encodes CASSYWTNTEAFF.

The chain couples TRBV2 to TRBJ2-7; 7 nucleotides line up with TRBD1. The germline CDR1 and CDR2 sequences are SNHLY and FYNNEI. This CDR3 contains 15 residues. J lost 0 bases, V lost 6 bases, and 8 bases had no gene match. In DNA, the CDR3 is TGTGCCAGCAGCAAAACGCGACAGGGCTCCTACGAGCAGTACTTC. This translates into CASSKTRQGSYEQYF. Drawing the rest from reference TRBV2 and TRBJ2-7, the complete variable domain is EPEVTQTPSHQVTQMGQEVILRCVPISNHLYFYWYRQILGQKVEFLVSFYNNEISEKSEIFDDQFSVERPDGSNFTLKIRSTKLEDSAMYFCASSKTRQGSYEQYFGPGTRLTVT.

CDR3 coding DNA: TGTGCCTGGAGTAACAGGGTTGCCGGGGAGCTGTTTTTT. Its translation is CAWSNRVAGELFF. This chain connects TRBV30 to TRBJ2-2, with D perhaps matching TRBD1 (6 bases). Germline CDR1 and CDR2: GTSNPN and SVGIG (reference sequence). CDR3 length: 13 amino acids. Trimming took off 2 bases at V and 6 bases at J, with 10 bases between the two ends.

This clone was found a few times. This sequence joins TRBV14 and TRBJ2-7; D may be TRBD1 (5 bases). V was cut by 0 bases and J by 4 bases, with 7 bases left in between. Germline V gene data show CDR1 as SGHDN and CDR2 as FVKESK. This CDR3 is 13 amino acids long. CDR3 region: CASSQDRVYEQYF. The CDR3 nucleotides are TGTGCCAGCAGCCAAGACAGGGTTTACGAGCAGTACTTC.

This sequence joins TRBV5-4 and TRBJ2-2; 10 nucleotides match TRBD1. Losses at the gene ends were 0 bases for V and 3 bases for J; bases not matched to a gene: 5. The CDR3 has 17 residues. The V gene's germline CDR1 is SGHNT and CDR2 YYREEE (reference sequence). CDR3 sequence: CASSLGAGQGHTGELFF. The CDR3 DNA reads TGTGCCAGCAGCTTGGGAGCGGGACAGGGGCACACCGGGGAGCTGTTTTTT.

This clone was seen a single time. The rearrangement links TRBV2 to TRBJ2-7; no reliable D call. The CDR3 has 11 amino acids. From germline, CDR1 is SNHLY and CDR2 FYNNEI. Trimming stripped 6 bases from V and 4 bases from J, with 7 bases between. As DNA, the CDR3 is TGTGCCAGCAGCCCGTTATACGAGCAGTACTTC. Its translation: CASSPLYEQYF.

This clone appeared a single time. The rearrangement uses TRBV14 and TRBJ2-3, with 11 bases fitting TRBD2. This CDR3 region has 15 residues. Unmatched junction bases numbered 6, after V lost 5 bases and J lost 5 bases. Germline CDR1 reads SGHDN; CDR2 reads FVKESK. Here the CDR3 reads CASSTRLAGLDTQYF. The CDR3 DNA reads as TGTGCCAGCAGCACTCGACTAGCGGGGTTAGATACGCAGTATTTT.

This clone came up once. The CDR3 sequence is CASSGTEADTQYF. In nucleotides, the CDR3 is TGTGCCAGCAGTGGGACCGAAGCAGATACGCAGTATTTT. The chain has TRBV2 and TRBJ2-3, with D hard to call. The CDR3 is 13 amino acids. Looked up from germline, CDR1 is SNHLY and CDR2 is FYNNEI. Trimming removed 4 bases at V and 4 bases at J, with 9 bases between.